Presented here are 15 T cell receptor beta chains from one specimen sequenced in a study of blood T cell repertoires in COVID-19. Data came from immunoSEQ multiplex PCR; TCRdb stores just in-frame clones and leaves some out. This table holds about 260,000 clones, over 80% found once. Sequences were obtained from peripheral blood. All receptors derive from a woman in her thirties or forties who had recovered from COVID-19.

CDR3: CASNKQDQGTGVANYGYTF. Here the CDR3 DNA reads TGTGCCAGCAACAAACAAGACCAGGGTACAGGGGTCGCTAACTATGGCTACACCTTC. The rearrangement uses TRBV7-7 and TRBJ1-2; TRBD1 matches at 7 bases. The germline gives CDR1 SSHAT, CDR2 FNYEAQ (reference sequence). The CDR3 length is 19 residues. Trimming took 7 bases from V and 0 from J; bases not matched to a gene: 20.

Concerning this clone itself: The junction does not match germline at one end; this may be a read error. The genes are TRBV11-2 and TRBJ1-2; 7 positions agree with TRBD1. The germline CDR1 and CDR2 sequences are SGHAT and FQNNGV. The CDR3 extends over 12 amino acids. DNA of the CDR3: TGTGCCAGCAGCCCAGGTGTGACAGGGTTTGGCTTC. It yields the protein CASSPGVTGFGF.

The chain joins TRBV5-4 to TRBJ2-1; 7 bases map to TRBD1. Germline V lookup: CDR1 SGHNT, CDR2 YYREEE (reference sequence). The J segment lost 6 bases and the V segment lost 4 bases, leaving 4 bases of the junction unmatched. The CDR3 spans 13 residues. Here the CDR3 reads CASSAAGGNEQFF. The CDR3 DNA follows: TGTGCCAGCAGCGCCGCAGGGGGCAATGAGCAGTTCTTC.

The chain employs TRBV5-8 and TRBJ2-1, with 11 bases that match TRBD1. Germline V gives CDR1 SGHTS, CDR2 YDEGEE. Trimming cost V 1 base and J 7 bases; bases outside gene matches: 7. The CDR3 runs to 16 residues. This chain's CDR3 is CASSLFGTGGRNEQFF. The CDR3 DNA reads TGTGCCAGCAGCTTGTTCGGGACAGGGGGAAGAAATGAGCAGTTCTTC. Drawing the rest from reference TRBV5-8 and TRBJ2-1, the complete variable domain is EAGVTQSPTHLIKTRGQQATLRCSPISGHTSVYWYQQALGLGLQFLLWYDEGEERNRGNFPPRFSGRQFPNYSSELNVNALELEDSALYLCASSLFGTGGRNEQFFGPGTRLTVL.

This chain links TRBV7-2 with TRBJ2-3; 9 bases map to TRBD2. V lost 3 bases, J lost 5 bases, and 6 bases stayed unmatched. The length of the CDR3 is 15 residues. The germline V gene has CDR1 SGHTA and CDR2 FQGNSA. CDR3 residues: CASSFAGGQGDTQYF. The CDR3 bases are TGTGCCAGCAGCTTCGCGGGGGGGCAGGGAGATACGCAGTATTTT.

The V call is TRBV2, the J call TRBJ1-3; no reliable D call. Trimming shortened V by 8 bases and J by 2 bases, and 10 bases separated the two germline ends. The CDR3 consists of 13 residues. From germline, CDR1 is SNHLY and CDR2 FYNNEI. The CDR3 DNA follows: TGTGCCAGCCGTGTGTGGCCTGGAAACACCATATATTTT. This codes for CASRVWPGNTIYF.

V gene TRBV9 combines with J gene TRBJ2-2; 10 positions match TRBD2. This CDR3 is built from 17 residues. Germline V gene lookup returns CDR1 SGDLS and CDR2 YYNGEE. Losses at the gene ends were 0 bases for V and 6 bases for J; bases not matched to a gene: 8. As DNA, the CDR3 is TGTGCCAGCAGCGTAGCAGCGGGGGGGCCGTGGGCCGGGGAGCTGTTTTTT. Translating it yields CASSVAAGGPWAGELFF.

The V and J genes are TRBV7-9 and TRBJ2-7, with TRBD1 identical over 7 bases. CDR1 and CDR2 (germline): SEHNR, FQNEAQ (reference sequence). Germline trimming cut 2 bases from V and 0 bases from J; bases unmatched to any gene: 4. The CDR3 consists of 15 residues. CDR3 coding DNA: TGTGCCAGCAGCTTAAAACAGGGGACCTCCTACGAGCAGTACTTC. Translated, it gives CASSLKQGTSYEQYF.

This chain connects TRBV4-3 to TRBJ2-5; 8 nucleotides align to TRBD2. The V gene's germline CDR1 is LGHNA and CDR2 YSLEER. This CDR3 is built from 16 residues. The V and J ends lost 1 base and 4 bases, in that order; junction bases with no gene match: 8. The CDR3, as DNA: TGCGCCAGCAGCCAAGGATCTCCGGGGGGGGGAGAGACCCAGTACTTC. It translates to CASSQGSPGGGETQYF.

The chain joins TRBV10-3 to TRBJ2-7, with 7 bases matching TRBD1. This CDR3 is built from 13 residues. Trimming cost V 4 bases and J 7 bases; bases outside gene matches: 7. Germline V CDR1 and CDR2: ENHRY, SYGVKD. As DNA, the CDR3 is TGTGCCATCAGTGGAGGGGGCGTCTGGGAGCAGTACTTC. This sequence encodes CAISGGGVWEQYF.

The CDR3 reads CASSWASDTGELFF. Here the CDR3 DNA reads TGTGCCAGCAGCTGGGCATCCGACACCGGGGAGCTGTTTTTT. This chain links TRBV11-3 with TRBJ2-2; D unresolved. V lost 4 bases to trimming and J lost 3 bases, with 9 bases between them. Germline-derived CDR1 and CDR2 are SGHNT and YENEEA. The CDR3 is 14 residues long.

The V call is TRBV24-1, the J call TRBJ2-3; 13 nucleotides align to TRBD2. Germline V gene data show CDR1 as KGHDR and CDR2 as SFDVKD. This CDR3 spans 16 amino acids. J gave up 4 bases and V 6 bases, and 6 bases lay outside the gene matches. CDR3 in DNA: TGTGCCACCAGTCGCCCGGGACTAGCGGGACCAGATACGCAGTATTTT. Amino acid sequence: CATSRPGLAGPDTQYF.

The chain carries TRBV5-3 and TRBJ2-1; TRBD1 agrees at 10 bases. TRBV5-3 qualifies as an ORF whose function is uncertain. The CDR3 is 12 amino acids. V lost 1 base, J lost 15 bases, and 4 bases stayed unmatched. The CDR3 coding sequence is TGTGCCAGAAGCTTGAGGGGACAGGGGAGGTTCTTC. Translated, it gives CARSLRGQGRFF.

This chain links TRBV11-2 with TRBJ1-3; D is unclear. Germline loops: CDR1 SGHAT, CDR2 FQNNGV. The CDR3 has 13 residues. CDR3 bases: TGTGCGGCCGGAGCCCCCTCTGGAAACACCATATATTTT. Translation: CAAGAPSGNTIYF.

The CDR3 loop reads CASSLMSINTEAFF. In DNA form, the CDR3 reads TGTGCCAGCAGCTTAATGAGCATTAACACTGAAGCTTTCTTT. V is TRBV7-2 and J is TRBJ1-1; D gene unclear. CDR3 length: 14 residues. Trimming took off 2 bases at V and 2 bases at J, with 9 bases between the two ends. Germline CDR1 SGHTA, CDR2 FQGNSA.